The next 23 T cell receptor beta chains were all read from a single sample in a study of response to subunit inactivated influenza vaccine. TCRdb reprocessed the RT-PCR reads via MiXCR and lists one record per CDR3 protein. This table has around 530,000 distinct CDR3 sequences, about 12% appearing once. The specimen comprised PBMCs from blood, sampled on the day of vaccination. These receptors were collected from a middle-aged man who received an inactivated influenza vaccine.

The sample holds many counts of this clonotype. The J gene is TRBJ2-1, the V gene TRBV5-5, with D possibly being TRBD2 (5 bases). V lost 5 bases, J lost 7 bases, and 22 bases lay in between. Per germline, CDR1 SGHKS and CDR2 YYEKEE (reference sequence). This CDR3 region has 16 residues. CDR3 in amino acids: CASRLRPGLGRNEQFF. In DNA form, the CDR3 reads TGTGCCAGCAGACTGAGACCGGGGTTGGGTAGGAATGAGCAGTTCTTC.

This clonotype has a count of ten or more. The chain joins TRBV7-9 to TRBJ2-1; 7 bases agree with TRBD2. V shed 3 bases and J 3 bases; nucleotides not matched to a gene: 5. Germline V gene sequence: CDR1 SEHNR, CDR2 FQNEAQ (reference sequence). There are 15 residues in the CDR3. The CDR3 protein is CASSFLRGVYNEQFF. CDR3 DNA: TGTGCCAGCAGCTTTCTTCGGGGGGTCTACAATGAGCAGTTCTTC.

The chain joins TRBV7-8 to TRBJ1-2; D unclear. The germline gives CDR1 SGHVS, CDR2 FQNEAQ. V lost 1 base and J lost 2, with 8 bases in between. The CDR3 extends over 14 amino acids. The CDR3 sequence: CASSLESRNYGYTF. The CDR3 DNA is TGTGCCAGCAGCTTAGAGTCAAGAAACTATGGCTACACCTTC.

This clonotype was detected a few times. The chain combines TRBV20-1 with TRBJ2-7; possibly TRBD1 for D (6 bases). This CDR3 has 13 residues. Per germline, CDR1 DFQATT and CDR2 SNEGSKA (reference sequence). V lost 6 bases to trimming and J lost 5 bases, with 17 bases between them. This chain's CDR3 is CSARKTGTHEQYF. In DNA, the CDR3 is TGCAGTGCAAGAAAGACAGGTACCCACGAGCAGTACTTC.

This clonotype was counted between two and nine times. This chain joins TRBV6-2 or TRBV6-3 and TRBJ2-1; D remains ambiguous. Germline CDR1 reads MNHEY; CDR2 reads SVGEGT. The CDR3 totals 12 residues. V lost 8 bases and J 12 bases, leaving 17 bases between the germline ends. DNA for the CDR3: TGTGCCAGCGATGGGAACCCCTCGGGGCAGTTCTTC. As protein: CASDGNPSGQFF.

This clonotype has more than one count but fewer than ten. CDR3 nucleotide sequence: TGTGCCAGCAGGGCTAGCGAGGCTTTAGCTTATAACTCCTACAATGAGCAGTTCTTC. Translated, it gives CASRASEALAYNSYNEQFF. The chain is built from TRBV28 and TRBJ2-1; TRBD2 is a possible D gene (6 bases). Trimming left V 6 bases short and J 0 bases short, with 24 bases between. The V gene's germline CDR1 is MDHEN and CDR2 SYDVKM. This CDR3 comprises 19 residues.

This clonotype was detected a few times. The chain is built from TRBV15 and TRBJ2-1; D is unclear. Germline V CDR1 and CDR2: LNHNV, YYDKDF (reference sequence). This CDR3 is built from 20 residues. V was cut by 0 bases and J by 2 bases, with 23 bases left in between. CDR3 in amino acids: CATSRDRQPRPYLTYNEQFF. In DNA, the CDR3 is TGTGCCACCAGCAGAGATCGGCAACCCAGGCCGTATTTGACCTACAATGAGCAGTTCTTC.

The chain is built from TRBV5-1 and TRBJ2-3, with 7 positions matching TRBD2. The CDR3 covers 14 residues. Per germline, CDR1 SGHRS and CDR2 YFSETQ. The V segment lost 6 bases and the J segment 5 bases; nucleotides outside the gene matches: 9. The chain's CDR3 is CASTQGGERDTQYF. For the CDR3, the DNA is TGCGCCAGCACCCAGGGAGGGGAGAGAGATACGCAGTATTTT.

This clonotype was found a few times. The chain is built from TRBV7-2 and TRBJ2-7; TRBD2 is a possible D gene (5 bases). Germline assignment: CDR1 SGHTA and CDR2 FQGNSA. The CDR3 covers 14 residues. The V and J ends lost 5 bases and 5 bases respectively, with 16 bases between them. The CDR3 here is CASSRPGGSHEQYF. The CDR3 coding sequence is TGTGCCAGCAGCCGCCCCGGCGGGTCCCACGAGCAGTACTTC.

This sequence joins TRBV11-2 and TRBJ2-3; D not resolved. Looked up from germline, CDR1 is SGHAT and CDR2 is FQNNGV. The V gene lost 2 bases and the J gene lost 5 bases, with 5 bases spanning the gap. The CDR3 totals 12 residues. Here the CDR3 reads CASSLNEDTQYF. For the CDR3, the DNA is TGTGCCAGCAGCTTAAACGAAGATACGCAGTATTTT. The variable domain in full, completed from reference TRBV11-2 and TRBJ2-3, reads EAGVAQSPRYKIIEKRQSVAFWCNPISGHATLYWYQQILGQGPKLLIQFQNNGVVDDSQLPKDRFSAERLKGVDSTLKIQPAKLEDSAVYLCASSLNEDTQYFGPGTRLTVL.

The chain employs TRBV13 and TRBJ2-2, with D unresolved. Germline V gene data show CDR1 as PRHDT and CDR2 as FYEKMQ (reference sequence). V was shortened by 0 bases and J by 1 base, with 12 bases between the two germline ends. CDR3 length equals 17 residues. CDR3 nucleotide sequence: TGTGCCAGCAGCTTAGGTTTGATCAGGAGGAACACCGGGGAGCTGTTTTTT. It yields the protein CASSLGLIRRNTGELFF.

This clonotype was counted many times. The rearrangement links TRBV3-1 to TRBJ2-3; TRBD1 matches at 8 bases. Unmatched junction bases numbered 2, after V lost 1 base and J lost 2 bases. CDR1 and CDR2 (germline): LGHDT, YNNKEL (reference sequence). There are 15 residues in the CDR3. CDR3 protein: CASSQAGGPTDTQYF. The CDR3 nucleotides read TGTGCCAGCAGCCAAGCAGGGGGCCCCACAGATACGCAGTATTTT.

This clonotype was detected a few times. This chain joins TRBV24-1 and TRBJ2-5, with TRBD2 matching over 10 bases. CDR3 length equals 14 residues. Germline CDR1 reads KGHDR; CDR2 reads SFDVKD. J was trimmed by 4 bases and V by 9 bases; bases with no gene match: 7. CDR3 bases: TGTGCCACCTCTAGCGGGAGCGATGGAGAGACCCAGTACTTC. Protein: CATSSGSDGETQYF.

The chain uses TRBV10-3 and TRBJ2-1; 8 bases fit TRBD2. This CDR3 contains 14 residues. V was clipped by 7 bases and J by 8 bases; unmatched bases: 10. Germline lookup yields CDR1 ENHRY and CDR2 SYGVKD. The CDR3 region has the DNA TGTGCCATCAAAACGGGAGGGCCTTGGGATGAGCAGTTCTTC. It specifies CAIKTGGPWDEQFF.

This clonotype was observed many times. This chain connects TRBV12-3 or TRBV12-4 to TRBJ2-5; D uncertain. V lost 3 bases to trimming and J lost 5 bases, with 10 bases between them. There are 13 residues in the CDR3. CDR3 protein: CASSFRVVETQYF. CDR3 in DNA: TGTGCCAGCAGTTTCCGGGTGGTGGAGACCCAGTACTTC.

The sample holds many counts of this clonotype. The rearrangement uses TRBV18 and TRBJ2-5; D remains unclear. The CDR3 has 12 residues. V shed 8 bases and J shed 0 bases, with 7 bases lying between them. The germline CDR1 and CDR2 sequences are KGHSH and LQKENI. The CDR3 sequence is CASSPNQETQYF. CDR3 bases: TGTGCCAGCAGCCCCAACCAAGAGACCCAGTACTTC.

The V gene is TRBV28, the J gene TRBJ2-1, with TRBD2 matching 9 bases. CDR3 length: 19 amino acids. Per germline, CDR1 MDHEN and CDR2 SYDVKM. J was trimmed by 0 bases and V by 7 bases; bases with no gene match: 16. CDR3 coding DNA: TGTGCCAGCACTCTTTTACCGGGACTAGCTGTTAGCTCCTACAATGAGCAGTTCTTC. It codes for CASTLLPGLAVSSYNEQFF.

The V gene is TRBV11-2, the J gene TRBJ2-7; D gene uncertain. Germline CDR1 is SGHAT and CDR2 is FQNNGV. There are 14 residues in the CDR3. Deletions cut 8 bases from V and 1 base from J, with 15 bases between. The CDR3 sequence: CASGNRRISYEQYF. As DNA, the CDR3 is TGTGCCAGCGGTAATCGGAGAATTTCCTACGAGCAGTACTTC.

This clonotype was counted a few times. The gene calls are TRBV6-5 and TRBJ1-1, with D maybe TRBD1 (6 bases). Looked up from germline, CDR1 is MNHEY and CDR2 is SVGAGI. The V and J ends lost 4 bases and 1 base respectively, with 10 bases between them. The CDR3 runs 14 residues. CDR3 protein: CASSWDTWNTEAFF. In nucleotides, the CDR3 is TGTGCCAGCAGTTGGGACACCTGGAACACTGAAGCTTTCTTT.

The CDR3 DNA reads TGTGCCTGGAGTCAAAATAGCGTAAAGGGATGGGGTGAGCAGTTCTTC. Its translation is CAWSQNSVKGWGEQFF. The genes are TRBV30 and TRBJ2-1; maybe TRBD2 (5 bases). There are 16 residues in the CDR3. Germline CDR1 and CDR2: GTSNPN and SVGIG (reference sequence). Trimming took 2 bases from V and 9 from J, leaving 23 bases between them.

The chain employs TRBV5-1 and TRBJ2-1; no firm D call. Trimming removed 0 bases at V and 4 bases at J, with 14 bases between. CDR3 length: 16 residues. Germline values: CDR1 SGHRS, CDR2 YFSETQ. CDR3 amino acids: CASSLATSALYNEQFF. In nucleotides, the CDR3 is TGCGCCAGCAGCTTGGCTACGTCAGCACTTTACAATGAGCAGTTCTTC.

The chain links TRBV12-3 or TRBV12-4 to TRBJ2-7, with a weak D call TRBD2 (7 bases). The V end was cut by 5 bases, the J end by 5 bases, with 22 bases between. The CDR3 has 16 amino acids. The CDR3 here is CASSLHAGAILHEQYF. DNA for the CDR3: TGTGCCAGCAGTCTGCATGCGGGGGCAATTTTGCACGAGCAGTACTTC.

This clonotype was found many times. V gene TRBV5-6 combines with J gene TRBJ2-7; TRBD1 aligns across 9 bases. The CDR3 contains 14 residues. Losses at the gene ends were 1 base for V and 2 bases for J; bases not matched to a gene: 1. Looked up from germline, CDR1 is SGHDT and CDR2 is YYEEEE. The CDR3 bases are TGTGCCAGCAGCTTGAGACAGGGGGCCTACGAGCAGTACTTC. This sequence encodes CASSLRQGAYEQYF.